This T cell receptor beta chain was sequenced for a study of cytotoxic CD8 clonotypes in ibrutinib-treated CLL. Overall study context: Mean yields were around 260,000 productive templates and 94,082 productive rearrangements per sample.

This clone was recorded only once. Its target is unknown. The method was immunoSEQ multiplex PCR; TCRdb's version includes in-frame clones alone and lacks a portion of them. The sample contains more than 200,000 clones, 70% of which appear only once. Findings and limits, study-wide: Sampling times differed between sustained-remission and progressing patients. Clonality increased at ibrutinib response and stayed stable in sustained remission. At progression, however, it fell back toward baseline. With treatment, public clonotypes, which were uncommon, either contracted or remained stable.

V lost 1 base and J lost 3, with 12 bases in between. Germline V CDR1 and CDR2: SEHNR, FQNEAQ (reference sequence). This CDR3 is 15 amino acids long. V and J are TRBV7-9 and TRBJ1-1; no reliable D call. Sequenced here: PBMCs, sampled after 24 months of ibrutinib treatment. This clonotype was obtained from a human donor with chronic lymphocytic leukemia. As DNA, the CDR3 is TGTGCCAGCAGCTTAGAGGGAGGGTGGTACACTGAAGCTTTCTTT. This translates into CASSLEGGWYTEAFF. Drawing the rest from reference TRBV7-9 and TRBJ1-1, the complete variable domain is DTGVSQNPRHKITKRGQNVTFRCDPISEHNRLYWYRQTLGQGPEFLTYFQNEAQLEKSRLLSDRFSAERPKGSFSTLEIQRTEQGDSAMYLCASSLEGGWYTEAFFGQGTRLTVV.